These 4 T cell receptor beta chains were sequenced from one sample in a study of glioma-infiltrating T cells after dendritic cell vaccination. Only in-frame clones appear in the TCRdb table, and some are missing; sequencing was by immunoSEQ multiplex PCR. The sample gives roughly 68,000 clones, 82% of which show up once; over 8.5% is in the top ten. Sequenced here: blood, sampled before dendritic cell vaccination. The receptors come from a human donor with glioblastoma.

J is TRBJ2-2 and V is TRBV10-2; D ambiguous. The CDR3 loop spans 12 amino acids. V dropped 6 bases and J dropped 6 bases, with 8 bases sitting between them. CDR1 and CDR2 from the germline V gene are WSHSY and SAAADI. The CDR3 sequence: CASSIEAGELFF. DNA for the CDR3: TGCGCCAGCAGCATAGAGGCCGGGGAGCTGTTTTTT.

This rearrangement joins TRBV6-1 to TRBJ1-2; perhaps TRBD1 as D (6 bases). V was trimmed by 11 bases and J by 4 bases, leaving 17 bases between them. CDR3 size: 13 residues. Germline CDR1 is MNHNS and CDR2 is SASEGT. The CDR3, as DNA: TGTGCCTCCCAAACGGGGGGCGGCTATGGCTACACCTTC. Amino acids: CASQTGGGYGYTF.

This rearrangement joins TRBV11-2 to TRBJ2-6; D is unresolved. Per germline, CDR1 SGHAT and CDR2 FQNNGV. Trimming cost V 1 base and J 2 bases, with 6 bases left between them. This CDR3 region has 15 residues. The CDR3 DNA reads as TGTGCCAGCAGCTTAGGGCTTACTGGGGCCAACGTCCTGACTTTC. Amino acids: CASSLGLTGANVLTF.

The genes are TRBV4-1 and TRBJ2-3; 7 nucleotides align to TRBD2. The CDR3 is made up of 16 amino acids. V shed 4 bases and J 2 bases; nucleotides not matched to a gene: 9. CDR1 is MGHRA, CDR2 YSYEKL, per germline. CDR3 loop: CASSLGGSQFTDTQYF. The CDR3 region has the DNA TGCGCCAGCAGCCTCGGGGGGTCTCAATTCACAGATACGCAGTATTTT.